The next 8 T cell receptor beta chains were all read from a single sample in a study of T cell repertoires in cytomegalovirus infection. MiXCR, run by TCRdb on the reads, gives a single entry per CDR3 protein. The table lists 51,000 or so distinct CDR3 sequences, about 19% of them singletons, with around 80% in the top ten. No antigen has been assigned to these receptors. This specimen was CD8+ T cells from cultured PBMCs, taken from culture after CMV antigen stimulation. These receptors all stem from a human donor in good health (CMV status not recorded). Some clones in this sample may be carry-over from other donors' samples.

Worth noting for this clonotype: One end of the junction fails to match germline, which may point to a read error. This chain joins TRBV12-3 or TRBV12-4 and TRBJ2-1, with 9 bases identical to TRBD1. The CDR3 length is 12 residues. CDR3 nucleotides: TGTGCCAGCAGTTTTGAGCCGGGACAGGGACTCTTC. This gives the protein CASSFEPGQGLF.

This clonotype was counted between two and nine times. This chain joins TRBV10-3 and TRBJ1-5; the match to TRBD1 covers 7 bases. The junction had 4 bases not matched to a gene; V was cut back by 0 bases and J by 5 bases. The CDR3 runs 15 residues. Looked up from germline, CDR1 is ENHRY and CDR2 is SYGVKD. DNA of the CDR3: TGTGCCATCAGTGAGTCCCGGGACAGCTATCAGCCCCAGCATTTT. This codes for CAISESRDSYQPQHF.

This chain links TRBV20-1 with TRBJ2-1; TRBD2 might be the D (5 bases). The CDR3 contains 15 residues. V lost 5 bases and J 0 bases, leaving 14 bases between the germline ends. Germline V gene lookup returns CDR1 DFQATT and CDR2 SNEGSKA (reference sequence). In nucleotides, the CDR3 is TGCAGTGCTCAAAGTGGGAGCAGCTCCTACAATGAGCAGTTCTTC. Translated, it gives CSAQSGSSSYNEQFF.

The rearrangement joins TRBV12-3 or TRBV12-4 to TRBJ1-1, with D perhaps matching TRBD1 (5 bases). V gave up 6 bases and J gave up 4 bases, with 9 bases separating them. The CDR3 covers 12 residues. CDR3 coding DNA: TGTGCCAGCAGGGAGAGGGGCACTGAAGCTTTCTTT. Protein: CASRERGTEAFF.

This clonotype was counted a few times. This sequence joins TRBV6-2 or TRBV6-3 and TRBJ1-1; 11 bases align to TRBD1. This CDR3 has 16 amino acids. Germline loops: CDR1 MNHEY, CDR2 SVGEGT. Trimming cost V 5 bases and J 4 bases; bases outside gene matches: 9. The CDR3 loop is CASSARDRGVGTEAFF. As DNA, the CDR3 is TGTGCCAGCAGTGCCCGGGACAGGGGGGTCGGCACTGAAGCTTTCTTT.

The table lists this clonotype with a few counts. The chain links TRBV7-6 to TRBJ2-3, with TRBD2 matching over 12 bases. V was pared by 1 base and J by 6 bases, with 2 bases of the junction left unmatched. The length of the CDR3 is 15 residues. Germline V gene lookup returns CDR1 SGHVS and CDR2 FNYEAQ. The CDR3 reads CASSLEGLAGDTQYF. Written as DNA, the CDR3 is TGTGCCAGCAGCTTAGAAGGACTAGCGGGGGATACGCAGTATTTT.

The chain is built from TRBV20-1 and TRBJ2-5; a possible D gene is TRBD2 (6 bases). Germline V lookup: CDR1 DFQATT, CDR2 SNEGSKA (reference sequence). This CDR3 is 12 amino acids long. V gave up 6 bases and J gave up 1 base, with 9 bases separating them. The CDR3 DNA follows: TGCAGTGCGACGGGACTCCAAGAGACCCAGTACTTC. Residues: CSATGLQETQYF.

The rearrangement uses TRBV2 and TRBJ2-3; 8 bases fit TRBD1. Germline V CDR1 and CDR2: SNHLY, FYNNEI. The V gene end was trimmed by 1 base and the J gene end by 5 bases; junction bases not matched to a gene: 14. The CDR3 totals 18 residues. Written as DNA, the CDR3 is TGTGCCAGCAGTGAAGATGCCCTCGGACAGGGAAGGATAGATACGCAGTATTTT. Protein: CASSEDALGQGRIDTQYF. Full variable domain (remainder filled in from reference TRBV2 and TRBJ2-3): EPEVTQTPSHQVTQMGQEVILRCVPISNHLYFYWYRQILGQKVEFLVSFYNNEISEKSEIFDDQFSVERPDGSNFTLKIRSTKLEDSAMYFCASSEDALGQGRIDTQYFGPGTRLTVL.